The entry below describes one T cell receptor beta chain. The sample originates from a study of shared clonotypes between healthy human individuals. Study summary: Donors, aged 18 to 49, were a couple of women and a few men. Each donor's CD8 memory used one plate, CD8 naive two, each CD4 subset three.

Terminally differentiated effector memory CD45RA+ cells were excluded from the naive CD8 cells, which were CD45RO-negative and positively selected for CCR7. CDR1 is SEHNR and CDR2 is FQNEAQ in the germline V gene (reference sequence). The V gene end was trimmed by 3 bases and the J gene end by 2 bases; junction bases not matched to a gene: 3. The CDR3 runs 14 residues. Around 30,000 T cell genomes (about 210 ng DNA) went into each sorted-subset replicate. Assay: immunoSEQ multiplex PCR; the TCRdb copy retains only in-frame clones and omits some. The data show millions of clones, less than 95% seen once.

Source material: naive CD8+ T cells sorted from blood. The V call is TRBV7-9, the J call TRBJ2-7, with 8 bases fitting TRBD1. This clonotype originated in a young man in good health. The CDR3 nucleotides read TGTGCCAGCAGCTTGGGACAGGTGCCCTACGAGCAGTACTTC. Translation gives CASSLGQVPYEQYF.